The 10 T cell receptor beta chains in this list originate from one sample, sequenced in a study of post-analysis software for immune sequencing data. Broader study findings: Compared with controls, patients had more of 4 or 5 TRBV segments, including TRBV5-6, TRBV5-1 and TRBV20-1.

Which antigens these TCRs recognize remains unknown. Incorporated into the TCR beta cDNA libraries were unique molecular identifiers, which served to reduce PCR and sequencing biases. TCRdb re-called the PCR reads through MiXCR, storing one row per CDR3 protein. The top ten clones hold 1.7% of a sample with hundreds of thousands of distinct CDR3 sequences, 44% of them seen once. Sequencing was done on a sample of blood. The origin of the receptors is a girl aged 10 to 17 with multiple sclerosis.

This chain links TRBV24-1 with TRBJ2-1; D is unresolved. V was trimmed by 3 bases and J by 0 bases, leaving 8 bases between them. Germline V lookup: CDR1 KGHDR, CDR2 SFDVKD. The CDR3 runs to 15 residues. CDR3 region: CATSDRASSYNEQFF. CDR3 sequence (DNA): TGTGCCACCAGTGATAGAGCCTCCTCCTACAATGAGCAGTTCTTC.

This clonotype has a handful of counts. The rearrangement uses TRBV24-1 and TRBJ2-1; 16 nucleotides match TRBD2. Germline lookup yields CDR1 KGHDR and CDR2 SFDVKD. This CDR3 has 19 amino acids. Trimming removed 3 bases from V and 7 bases from J; junction bases left unmatched: 11. This CDR3 reads CATSDGTSGRARLVNEQFF. The DNA for the CDR3 is TGTGCCACCAGTGATGGGACTAGCGGGAGGGCCAGGTTGGTGAATGAGCAGTTCTTC.

This clonotype was seen only once. This sequence joins TRBV7-2 and TRBJ1-2, with a weak D call TRBD1 (5 bases). CDR1 and CDR2 from the germline V gene are SGHTA and FQGNSA. V was clipped by 5 bases and J by 8 bases, with 18 bases between them. The length of the CDR3 is 14 residues. CDR3: CASSPGSGAQGYTF. Here the CDR3 DNA reads TGTGCCAGCAGCCCGGGGAGCGGGGCGCAAGGCTACACCTTC.

The chain couples TRBV7-9 to TRBJ1-2; D gene uncertain. This CDR3 has 14 residues. The germline gives CDR1 SEHNR, CDR2 FQNEAQ (reference sequence). V lost 3 bases and J 5 bases, leaving 13 bases between the germline ends. CDR3: CASSLSPKVYGYTF. In DNA, the CDR3 is TGTGCCAGCAGCTTGTCGCCAAAGGTTTATGGCTACACCTTC.

V and J are TRBV6-5 and TRBJ1-1; tentatively, D is TRBD1 (6 bases). Trimming pared 8 bases from V and 11 bases from J, leaving 30 bases between. CDR3 length equals 16 residues. Germline CDR1 is MNHEY and CDR2 is SVGAGI. CDR3 in amino acids: CASGLSKIRGFSGAFF. As DNA, the CDR3 is TGTGCCAGCGGATTATCGAAGATCAGGGGCTTTTCCGGCGCTTTCTTT.

A note on this clonotype: One junction end does not reproduce the germline sequence, and a read error may be involved. DNA of the CDR3: TGTGCCTGCAGCCACAACGCGGTAAAACTGTTTTTT. It codes for CACSHNAVKLFF. The chain couples TRBV5-5 to TRBJ1-4; D unclear. This CDR3 spans 12 amino acids. From germline, CDR1 is SGHKS and CDR2 YYEKEE (reference sequence).

This clonotype showed up just a few times. The V gene is TRBV12-3 or TRBV12-4, the J gene TRBJ2-3; 8 positions agree with TRBD1. The junction had 5 bases not matched to a gene; V was cut back by 5 bases and J by 4 bases. The CDR3 is 14 residues long. The CDR3 region has the DNA TGTGCCAGCAGTATACGGACAGGGTCAGATACGCAGTATTTT. Amino acid sequence: CASSIRTGSDTQYF.

This clonotype was seen only a few times. The V and J genes are TRBV20-1 and TRBJ1-2; no firm D call. Trimming removed 0 bases from V and 0 bases from J, with 8 bases in between. Germline CDR1 and CDR2: DFQATT and SNEGSKA (reference sequence). The CDR3 extends over 14 amino acids. The CDR3: CSARDARSNYGYTF. The CDR3 DNA follows: TGCAGTGCTAGAGACGCAAGATCTAACTATGGCTACACCTTC.

The sample holds many counts of this clonotype. The rearrangement joins TRBV5-1 to TRBJ2-3; D is uncertain. Germline CDR1 SGHRS, CDR2 YFSETQ. Between the trimmed V and J ends, which lost 6 bases and 5 bases, there was a span of 10 bases. CDR3 length equals 12 residues. The DNA for the CDR3 is TGCGCCAGCAAGTTCGAAGGAGATACGCAGTATTTT. Translating it yields CASKFEGDTQYF.

The V call is TRBV7-9, the J call TRBJ2-5; the match to TRBD1 covers 7 bases. V trimming: 1 base; J trimming: 1 base; junction bases outside the gene matches: 3. The germline gives CDR1 SEHNR, CDR2 FQNEAQ (reference sequence). The CDR3 spans 15 residues. Here the CDR3 reads CASSLVRDSQETQYF. The CDR3 nucleotides are TGTGCCAGCAGCTTAGTCCGGGACAGCCAAGAGACCCAGTACTTC. Looking up the rest from reference TRBV7-9 and TRBJ2-5 gives the full variable domain: DTGVSQNPRHKITKRGQNVTFRCDPISEHNRLYWYRQTLGQGPEFLTYFQNEAQLEKSRLLSDRFSAERPKGSFSTLEIQRTEQGDSAMYLCASSLVRDSQETQYFGPGTRLLVL.